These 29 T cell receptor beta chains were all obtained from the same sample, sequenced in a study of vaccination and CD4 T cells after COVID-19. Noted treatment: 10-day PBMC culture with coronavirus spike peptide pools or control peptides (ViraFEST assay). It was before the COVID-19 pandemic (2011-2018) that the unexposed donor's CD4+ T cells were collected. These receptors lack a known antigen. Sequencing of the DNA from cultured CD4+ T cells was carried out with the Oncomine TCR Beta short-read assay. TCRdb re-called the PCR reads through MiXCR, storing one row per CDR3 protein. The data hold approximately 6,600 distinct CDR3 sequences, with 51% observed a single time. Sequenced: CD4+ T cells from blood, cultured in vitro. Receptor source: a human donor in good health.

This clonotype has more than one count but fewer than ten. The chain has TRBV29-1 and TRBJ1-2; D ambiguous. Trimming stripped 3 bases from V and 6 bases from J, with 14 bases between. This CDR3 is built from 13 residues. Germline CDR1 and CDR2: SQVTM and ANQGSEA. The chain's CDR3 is CSVDGRTQNGYTF. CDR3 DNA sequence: TGCAGCGTTGACGGCAGGACTCAGAATGGCTACACCTTC.

DNA of the CDR3: TGTGCCAGCAGTTACGGGCTAACCGGGGAGCAGTACTTC. This sequence encodes CASSYGLTGEQYF. V and J are TRBV6-5 and TRBJ2-7; unclear D gene. Trimming pared 2 bases from V and 7 bases from J, leaving 12 bases between. The CDR3 sequence is 13 residues long. Per germline, CDR1 MNHEY and CDR2 SVGAGI.

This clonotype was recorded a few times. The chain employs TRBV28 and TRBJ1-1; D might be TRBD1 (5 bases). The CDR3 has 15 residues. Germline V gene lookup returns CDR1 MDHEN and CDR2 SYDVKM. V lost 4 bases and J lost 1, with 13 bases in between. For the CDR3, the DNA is TGTGCCAGCAGTTGGCCAGGGTACGGGAACACTGAAGCTTTCTTT. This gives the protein CASSWPGYGNTEAFF.

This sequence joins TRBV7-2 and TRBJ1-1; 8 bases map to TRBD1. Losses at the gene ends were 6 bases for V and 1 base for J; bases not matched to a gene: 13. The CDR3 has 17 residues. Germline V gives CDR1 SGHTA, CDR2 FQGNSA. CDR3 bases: TGTGCCAGCAGACTCGACCGGGACAGGATTACGAACACTGAAGCTTTCTTT. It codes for CASRLDRDRITNTEAFF.

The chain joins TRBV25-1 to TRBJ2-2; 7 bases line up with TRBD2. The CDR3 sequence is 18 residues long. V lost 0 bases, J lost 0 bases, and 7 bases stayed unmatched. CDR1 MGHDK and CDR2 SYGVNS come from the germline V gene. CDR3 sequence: CASSEYGGIQTNTGELFF. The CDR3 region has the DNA TGTGCCAGCAGTGAATACGGGGGGATACAGACGAACACCGGGGAGCTGTTTTTT.

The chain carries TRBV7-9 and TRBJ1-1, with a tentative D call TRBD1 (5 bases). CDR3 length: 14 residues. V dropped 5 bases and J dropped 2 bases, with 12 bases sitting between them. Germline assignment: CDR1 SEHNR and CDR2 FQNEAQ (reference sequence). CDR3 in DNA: TGTGCCAGCAGCCAAGGGACGGGAAACACTGAAGCTTTCTTT. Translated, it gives CASSQGTGNTEAFF.

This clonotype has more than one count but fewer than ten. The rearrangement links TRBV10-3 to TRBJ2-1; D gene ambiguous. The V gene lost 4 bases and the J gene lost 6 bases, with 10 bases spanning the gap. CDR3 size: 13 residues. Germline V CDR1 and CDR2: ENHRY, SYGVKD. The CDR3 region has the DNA TGTGCCATCAGTGGGGTTCGTAGCAATGAGCAGTTCTTC. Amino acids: CAISGVRSNEQFF.

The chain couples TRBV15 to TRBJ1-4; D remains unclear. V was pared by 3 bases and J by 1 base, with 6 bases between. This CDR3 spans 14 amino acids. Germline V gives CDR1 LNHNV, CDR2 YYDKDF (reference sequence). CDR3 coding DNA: TGTGCCACCAGCAGGGACCTAACTAATGAAAAACTGTTTTTT. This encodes CATSRDLTNEKLFF.

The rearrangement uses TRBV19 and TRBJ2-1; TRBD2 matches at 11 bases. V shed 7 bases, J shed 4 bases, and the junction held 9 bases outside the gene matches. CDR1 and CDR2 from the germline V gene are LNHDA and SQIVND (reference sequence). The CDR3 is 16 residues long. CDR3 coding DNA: TGTGCCAGTACCGAACTTGGACTAGCGGGTTACAATGAGCAGTTCTTC. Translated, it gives CASTELGLAGYNEQFF.

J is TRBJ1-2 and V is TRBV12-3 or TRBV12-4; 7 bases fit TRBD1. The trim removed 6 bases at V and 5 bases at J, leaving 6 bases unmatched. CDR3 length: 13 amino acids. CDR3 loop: CASRGDSRYGYTF. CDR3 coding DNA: TGTGCCAGCAGGGGGGACAGCCGTTATGGCTACACCTTC.

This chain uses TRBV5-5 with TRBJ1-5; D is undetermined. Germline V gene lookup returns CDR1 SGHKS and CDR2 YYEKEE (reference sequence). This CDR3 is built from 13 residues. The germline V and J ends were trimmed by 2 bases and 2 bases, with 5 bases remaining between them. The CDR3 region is CASSLKGNQPQHF. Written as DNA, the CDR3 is TGTGCCAGCAGCTTAAAAGGCAATCAGCCCCAGCATTTT.

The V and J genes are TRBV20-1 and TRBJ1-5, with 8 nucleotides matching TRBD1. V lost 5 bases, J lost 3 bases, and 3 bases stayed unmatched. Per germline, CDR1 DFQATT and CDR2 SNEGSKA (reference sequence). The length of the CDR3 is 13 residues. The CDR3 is CSAQTGDNQPQHF. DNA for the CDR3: TGCAGTGCTCAGACAGGGGACAATCAGCCCCAGCATTTT.

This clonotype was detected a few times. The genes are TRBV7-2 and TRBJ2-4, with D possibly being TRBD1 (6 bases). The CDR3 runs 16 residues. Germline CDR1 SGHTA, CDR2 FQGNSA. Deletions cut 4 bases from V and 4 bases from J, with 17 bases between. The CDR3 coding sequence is TGTGCCAGCAGCTATGACCGGTCCAGGGGTAAAAACATTCAGTACTTC. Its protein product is CASSYDRSRGKNIQYF.

The CDR3 sequence is CASSPPSRNTGELFF. The CDR3 region has the DNA TGTGCCAGCAGTCCGCCCAGCAGGAACACCGGGGAGCTGTTTTTT. This chain connects TRBV27 to TRBJ2-2; D uncertain. Germline V gene lookup returns CDR1 MNHEY and CDR2 SMNVEV (reference sequence). The CDR3 extends over 15 amino acids. Deletions cut 5 bases from V and 1 base from J, with 11 bases between.

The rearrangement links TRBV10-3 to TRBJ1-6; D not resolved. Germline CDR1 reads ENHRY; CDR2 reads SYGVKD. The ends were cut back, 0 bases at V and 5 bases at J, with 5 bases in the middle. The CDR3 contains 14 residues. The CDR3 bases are TGTGCCATCAGTGAGTCAATGGATAATTCACCCCTCCACTTT. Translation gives CAISESMDNSPLHF.

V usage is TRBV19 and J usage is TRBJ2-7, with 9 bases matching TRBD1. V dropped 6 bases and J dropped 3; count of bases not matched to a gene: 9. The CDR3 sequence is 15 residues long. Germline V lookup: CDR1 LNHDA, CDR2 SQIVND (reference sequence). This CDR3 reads CASSDRQGVGYEQYF. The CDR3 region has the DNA TGTGCCAGTAGCGACCGACAGGGGGTAGGCTACGAGCAGTACTTC.

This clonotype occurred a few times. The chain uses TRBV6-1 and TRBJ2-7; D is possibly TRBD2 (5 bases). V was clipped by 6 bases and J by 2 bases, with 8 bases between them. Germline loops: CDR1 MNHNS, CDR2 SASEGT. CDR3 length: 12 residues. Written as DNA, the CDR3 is TGTGCCAGCAGGGACTTAGCCTACGAGCAGTACTTC. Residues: CASRDLAYEQYF.

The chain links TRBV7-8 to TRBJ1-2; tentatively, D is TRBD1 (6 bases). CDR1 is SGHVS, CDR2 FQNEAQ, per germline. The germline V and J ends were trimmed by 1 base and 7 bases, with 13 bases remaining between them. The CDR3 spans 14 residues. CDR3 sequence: CASSLELGASGYTF. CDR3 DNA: TGTGCCAGCAGCTTAGAGCTGGGGGCCTCTGGCTACACCTTC. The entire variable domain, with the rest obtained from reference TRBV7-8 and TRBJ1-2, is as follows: GAGVSQSPRYKVAKRGQDVALRCDPISGHVSLFWYQQALGQGPEFLTYFQNEAQLDKSGLPSDRFFAERPEGSVSTLKIQRTQQEDSAVYLCASSLELGASGYTFGSGTRLTVV.

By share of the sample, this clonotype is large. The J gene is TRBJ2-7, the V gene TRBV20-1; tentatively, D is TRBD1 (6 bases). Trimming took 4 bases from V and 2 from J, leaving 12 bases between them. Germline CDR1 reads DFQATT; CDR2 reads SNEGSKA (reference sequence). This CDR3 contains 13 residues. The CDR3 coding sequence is TGCAGTGCTACCGGGACAAATACCTACGAGCAGTACTTC. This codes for CSATGTNTYEQYF.

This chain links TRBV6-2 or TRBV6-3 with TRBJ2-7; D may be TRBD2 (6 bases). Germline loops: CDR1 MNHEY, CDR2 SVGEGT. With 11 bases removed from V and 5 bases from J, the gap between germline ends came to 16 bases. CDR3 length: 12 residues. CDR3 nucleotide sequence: TGTGCCGGCGCATCAGGAGGGAACGAGCAGTACTTC. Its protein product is CAGASGGNEQYF.

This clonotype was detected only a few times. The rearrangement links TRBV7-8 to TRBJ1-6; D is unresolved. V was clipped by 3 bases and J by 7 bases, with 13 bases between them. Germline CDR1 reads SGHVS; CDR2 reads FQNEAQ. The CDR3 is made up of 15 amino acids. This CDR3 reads CASSFYGVGNSPLHF. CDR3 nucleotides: TGTGCCAGCAGCTTTTACGGTGTGGGGAATTCACCCCTCCACTTT.

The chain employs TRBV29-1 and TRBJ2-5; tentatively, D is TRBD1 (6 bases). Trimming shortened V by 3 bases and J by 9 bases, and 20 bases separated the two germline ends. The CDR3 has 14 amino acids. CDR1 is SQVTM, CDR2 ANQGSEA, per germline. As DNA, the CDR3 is TGCAGCGTTGATAAGGGCCAGGGGAAAAGGGCCCAGTACTTC. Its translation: CSVDKGQGKRAQYF.

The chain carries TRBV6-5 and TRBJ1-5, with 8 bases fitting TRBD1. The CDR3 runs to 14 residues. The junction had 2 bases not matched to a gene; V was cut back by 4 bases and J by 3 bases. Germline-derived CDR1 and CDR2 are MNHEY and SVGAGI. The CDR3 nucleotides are TGTGCCAGCAGTTCGGACAGGGACAATCAGCCCCAGCATTTT. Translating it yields CASSSDRDNQPQHF.

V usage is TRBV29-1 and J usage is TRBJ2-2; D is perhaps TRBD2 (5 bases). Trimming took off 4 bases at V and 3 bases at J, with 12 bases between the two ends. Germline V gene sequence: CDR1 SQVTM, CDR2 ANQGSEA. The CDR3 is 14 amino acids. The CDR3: CSVGNPSYTGELFF. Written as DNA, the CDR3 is TGCAGCGTTGGAAACCCTAGCTACACCGGGGAGCTGTTTTTT.

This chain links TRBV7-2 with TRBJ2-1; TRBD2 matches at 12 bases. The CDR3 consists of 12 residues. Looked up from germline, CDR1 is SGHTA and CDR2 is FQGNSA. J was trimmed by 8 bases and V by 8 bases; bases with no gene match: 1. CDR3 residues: CASRLAGDEQFF. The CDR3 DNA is TGTGCCAGCCGACTAGCGGGGGATGAGCAGTTCTTC.

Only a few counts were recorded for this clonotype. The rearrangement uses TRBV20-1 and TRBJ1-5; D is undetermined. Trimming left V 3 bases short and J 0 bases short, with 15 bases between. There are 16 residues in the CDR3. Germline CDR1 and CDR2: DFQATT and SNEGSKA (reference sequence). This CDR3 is CSARVGQWNSNQPQHF. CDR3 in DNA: TGCAGTGCTAGGGTGGGTCAGTGGAATAGCAATCAGCCCCAGCATTTT.

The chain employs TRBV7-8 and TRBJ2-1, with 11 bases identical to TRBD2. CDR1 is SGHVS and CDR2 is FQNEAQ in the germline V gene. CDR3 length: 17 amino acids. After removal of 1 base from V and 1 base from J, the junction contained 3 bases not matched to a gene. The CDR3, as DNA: TGTGCCAGCAGCTTAGTTAGCGGGGGGGCGTCCTACAATGAGCAGTTCTTC. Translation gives CASSLVSGGASYNEQFF. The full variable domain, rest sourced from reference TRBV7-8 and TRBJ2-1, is GAGVSQSPRYKVAKRGQDVALRCDPISGHVSLFWYQQALGQGPEFLTYFQNEAQLDKSGLPSDRFFAERPEGSVSTLKIQRTQQEDSAVYLCASSLVSGGASYNEQFFGPGTRLTVL.

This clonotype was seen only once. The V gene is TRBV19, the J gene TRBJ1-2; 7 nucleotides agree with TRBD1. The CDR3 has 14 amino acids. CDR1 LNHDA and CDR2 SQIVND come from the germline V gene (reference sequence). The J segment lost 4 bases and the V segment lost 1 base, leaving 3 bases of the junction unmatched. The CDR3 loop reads CASSIGDSPYGYTF. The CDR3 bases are TGTGCCAGTAGTATAGGGGACAGCCCCTATGGCTACACCTTC. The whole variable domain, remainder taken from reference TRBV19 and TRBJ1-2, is DGGITQSPKYLFRKEGQNVTLSCEQNLNHDAMYWYRQDPGQGLRLIYYSQIVNDFQKGDIAEGYSVSREKKESFPLTVTSAQKNPTAFYLCASSIGDSPYGYTFGSGTRLTVV.

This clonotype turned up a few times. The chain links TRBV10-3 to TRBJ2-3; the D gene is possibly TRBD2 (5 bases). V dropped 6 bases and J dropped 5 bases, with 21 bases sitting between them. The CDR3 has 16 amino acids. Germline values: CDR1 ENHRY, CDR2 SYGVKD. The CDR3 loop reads CAISPGRGPSGDTQYF. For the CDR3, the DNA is TGTGCCATCAGCCCCGGAAGAGGGCCTTCCGGAGATACGCAGTATTTT.